Following are 10 T cell receptor beta chains from one sample sequenced in a study of T cell changes during pregnancy in multiple sclerosis. TCRdb's table, derived via immunoSEQ multiplex PCR, lists solely in-frame clones and lacks some. In the table there are roughly 49,000 clones, almost 95% of which are singletons. The starting material was peripheral blood, obtained after pregnancy. The receptor source for this set is a female donor with multiple sclerosis, enrolled in a pregnancy study.

V gene TRBV5-4 combines with J gene TRBJ1-2, with D uncertain. The CDR3 has 13 residues. Trimming removed 1 base from V and 6 bases from J, with 10 bases in between. The germline V gene encodes CDR1 SGHNT and CDR2 YYREEE (reference sequence). The CDR3 coding sequence is TGTGCCAGCAGCTTGCTGTCAGGTGATGGCTACACCTTC. The encoded protein is CASSLLSGDGYTF.

The chain couples TRBV18 to TRBJ2-1; weak D call: TRBD1 (6 bases). The CDR3 spans 14 residues. Germline V gene data show CDR1 as KGHSH and CDR2 as LQKENI. V was clipped by 3 bases and J by 5 bases, with 11 bases between them. CDR3 sequence reads: CASSPTGTNNEQFF. CDR3 nucleotides: TGTGCCAGCTCACCGACCGGGACAAACAATGAGCAGTTCTTC.

The CDR3 spells CATSLGNTNEKLFF. The CDR3 DNA follows: TGTGCCACCTCCCTCGGGAACACTAATGAAAAACTGTTTTTT. The chain joins TRBV10-3 to TRBJ1-4; D is undetermined. V was cut by 10 bases and J by 2 bases, with 14 bases left in between. The germline V gene has CDR1 ENHRY and CDR2 SYGVKD. CDR3 length: 14 residues.

The rearrangement links TRBV2 to TRBJ1-1; the D is unclear. The germline V gene has CDR1 SNHLY and CDR2 FYNNEI. Deletions cut 7 bases from V and 2 bases from J, with 11 bases between. This CDR3 spans 13 amino acids. CDR3 in amino acids: CASNIPGNTEAFF. The CDR3 nucleotides are TGTGCCAGCAATATCCCGGGAAACACTGAAGCTTTCTTT.

CDR3 residues: CASRYREGSLNYGYTF. CDR3 sequence (DNA): TGTGCCAGCAGGTACAGGGAGGGGTCCCTTAACTATGGCTACACCTTC. The rearrangement joins TRBV6-5 to TRBJ1-2; possibly TRBD1 for D (6 bases). The length of the CDR3 is 16 residues. Looked up from germline, CDR1 is MNHEY and CDR2 is SVGAGI. V dropped 6 bases and J dropped 1 base, with 18 bases sitting between them.

The rearrangement links TRBV7-3 to TRBJ1-1, with D tentatively TRBD1 (5 bases). CDR1 and CDR2 from the germline V gene are SGHTA and FQGTGA. Trimming removed 2 bases at V and 1 base at J, with 8 bases between. This CDR3 region has 14 residues. CDR3 DNA: TGTGCCAGCAGCTTACTGGGGGGGAACACTGAAGCTTTCTTT. As protein: CASSLLGGNTEAFF.

The chain carries TRBV11-2 and TRBJ1-3; D is ambiguous. Germline lookup yields CDR1 SGHAT and CDR2 FQNNGV. The CDR3 runs 16 residues. The ends were cut back, 2 bases at V and 9 bases at J, with 20 bases in the middle. CDR3 protein: CASSLRFTVKTSTIYF. The DNA of the CDR3 is TGTGCCAGCAGCTTAAGGTTTACAGTAAAGACGAGCACCATATATTTT.

Only a few counts were recorded for this clone. The chain employs TRBV7-9 and TRBJ1-4; TRBD1 matches at 7 bases. CDR3 size: 15 residues. With V trimmed by 5 bases and J by 5 bases, 8 bases remained unmatched. Germline V lookup: CDR1 SEHNR, CDR2 FQNEAQ (reference sequence). The CDR3 sequence is CASSHPGTENEKLFF. CDR3 coding DNA: TGTGCCAGCAGCCACCCCGGGACAGAGAATGAAAAACTGTTTTTT.

The chain recombines TRBV5-6 with TRBJ1-5; D ambiguous. The V end was cut by 1 base, the J end by 1 base, with 9 bases between. The germline V gene has CDR1 SGHDT and CDR2 YYEEEE. The CDR3 consists of 15 residues. CDR3 loop: CASSLLRRSNQPQHF. CDR3 in DNA: TGTGCCAGCAGCTTGCTAAGGAGGAGCAATCAGCCCCAGCATTTT.

V usage is TRBV7-9 and J usage is TRBJ2-7; 9 positions match TRBD1. Per germline, CDR1 SEHNR and CDR2 FQNEAQ (reference sequence). The ends lost 5 bases at V and 9 bases at J; junction bases unmatched: 8. The CDR3 has 13 residues. CDR3 DNA: TGTGCCAGCAGCGGGACGACAGGGGGTGTGCAGTACTTC. Translated: CASSGTTGGVQYF.